This T cell receptor (beta chain) emerged from a study of T cell repertoires in cytomegalovirus infection. Study information: TCR beta signatures that were public indicated CMV infection and matching HLA type.

This clonotype was counted only a few times. The antigen remains undetermined. Findings and limits, study-wide: Accumulated public TCR beta family frequency recognized individuals carrying CMV together with the relevant HLA.

TCRdb passed the reads through MiXCR, listing each CDR3 protein once. The table lists fewer than 250,000 distinct CDR3 sequences, roughly 12% of them singletons, with around 1.6% in the top ten. The CDR3 length is 13 residues. Germline V gives CDR1 SGHRS, CDR2 YFSETQ. Trimming left V 1 base short and J 2 bases short, with 6 bases between. The sequence was obtained from a human donor in good health (CMV status not recorded). Some clones in this sample may be carry-over from other donors' samples. Material: PBMCs. The chain couples TRBV5-1 to TRBJ2-5; D call uncertain. The CDR3 region is CASSLWDQETQYF. CDR3 DNA: TGCGCCAGCAGCTTGTGGGATCAAGAGACCCAGTACTTC.